Presented here are 8 T cell receptor beta chains from one specimen sequenced in a study of blood T cell repertoires in COVID-19. Libraries were prepared by immunoSEQ multiplex PCR; TCRdb keeps only in-frame clonotypes and omits some of them. The repertoire holds 120,000 or so clones, roughly three quarters seen once, with approximately 7.9% in the top ten. The sequenced sample consisted of peripheral blood. The receptor source for this set is a human donor in a cohort sampled during active COVID-19.

The chain recombines TRBV13 with TRBJ1-3; D gene uncertain. Germline V gene data show CDR1 as PRHDT and CDR2 as FYEKMQ (reference sequence). The CDR3 is 14 amino acids. Trimming left V 2 bases short and J 2 bases short, with 7 bases between. The CDR3 region has the DNA TGTGCCAGCAGCTTACAGGCAGCTGGAAACACCATATATTTT. Translated: CASSLQAAGNTIYF. Combining the CDR3 with reference TRBV13 and TRBJ1-3 gives the whole variable domain AAGVIQSPRHLIKEKRETATLKCYPIPRHDTVYWYQQGPGQDPQFLISFYEKMQSDKGSIPDRFSAQQFSDYHSELNMSSLELGDSALYFCASSLQAAGNTIYFGEGSWLTVV.

The chain has TRBV30 and TRBJ2-7, with TRBD1 matching 9 bases. The CDR3 has 14 residues. The trim removed 1 base at V and 3 bases at J, leaving 4 bases unmatched. Germline-derived CDR1 and CDR2 are GTSNPN and SVGIG (reference sequence). CDR3 nucleotide sequence: TGTGCCTGGAGTGCCCAGGGACAGGGCTACGAGCAGTACTTC. Amino acid sequence: CAWSAQGQGYEQYF.

V usage is TRBV9 and J usage is TRBJ2-7; 8 bases line up with TRBD2. The length of the CDR3 is 14 residues. V gave up 0 bases and J gave up 2 bases; unmatched junction bases: 1. Germline-derived CDR1 and CDR2 are SGDLS and YYNGEE. DNA for the CDR3: TGTGCCAGCAGCGTAGCGGGGGGGCCCTACGAGCAGTACTTC. This sequence encodes CASSVAGGPYEQYF.

This clone was counted between two and nine times. The genes are TRBV6-1 and TRBJ2-7, with 7 bases fitting TRBD1. CDR3 length equals 15 residues. Germline trimming cut 2 bases from V and 4 bases from J; bases unmatched to any gene: 8. Germline CDR1 MNHNS, CDR2 SASEGT. The chain's CDR3 is CASSETATGWYEQYF. Written as DNA, the CDR3 is TGTGCCAGCAGTGAAACCGCGACAGGGTGGTACGAGCAGTACTTC.

The chain combines TRBV3-1 (or the pseudogene TRBV3-2) with TRBJ2-7; D is possibly TRBD2 (6 bases). There are 13 residues in the CDR3. CDR1 and CDR2 (germline): LGHDT, YNNKEL (reference sequence). V lost 4 bases to trimming and J lost 4 bases, with 11 bases between them. CDR3 DNA sequence: TGTGCCAGCAGCCGCGGGACGATTTACGAGCAGTACTTC. Its protein product is CASSRGTIYEQYF.

This clone was picked up a small number of times. The chain recombines TRBV20-1 with TRBJ2-7; 8 nucleotides align to TRBD1. CDR3 length equals 11 residues. V shed 6 bases, J shed 6 bases, and the junction held 4 bases outside the gene matches. Germline CDR1 DFQATT, CDR2 SNEGSKA (reference sequence). The CDR3 DNA sequence: TGCAGTGCCCGGACAGGGCTCGAGCAGTACTTC. Translated: CSARTGLEQYF.

The chain combines TRBV5-6 with TRBJ1-1; 7 positions match TRBD1. CDR1 is SGHDT, CDR2 YYEEEE, per germline. This CDR3 has 16 amino acids. Germline trimming cut 4 bases from V and 0 bases from J; bases unmatched to any gene: 9. CDR3 protein: CASSRDRAPMNTEAFF. CDR3 DNA: TGTGCCAGCAGCCGAGACAGGGCCCCCATGAACACTGAAGCTTTCTTT.

This clone was seen many times. This chain joins TRBV6-6 and TRBJ2-7, with D tentatively TRBD1 (6 bases). V was trimmed by 7 bases and J by 5 bases, leaving 15 bases between them. The CDR3 spans 13 residues. From germline, CDR1 is MNHNY and CDR2 SVGAGI (reference sequence). The CDR3 region is CASTNRENDEQYF. The CDR3, as DNA: TGTGCCAGCACTAACAGGGAGAACGACGAGCAGTACTTC.